These 23 T cell receptor beta chains were sequenced from one sample in a study of metastatic and nonmetastatic thyroid tumors. No patient received treatment before thyroid surgery. TCRdb re-called clones from the PCR reads using MiXCR. The sample consists of roughly 70,000 clones, around 20% of them appearing once. Sequencing input: blood. The receptor source for this set is a female donor with papillary thyroid cancer or a benign thyroid nodule (not recorded which). Some clones in this sample may be carry-over from other donors' samples.

The V call is TRBV27, the J call TRBJ1-2; 9 bases are a match to TRBD1. Germline loops: CDR1 MNHEY, CDR2 SMNVEV (reference sequence). The CDR3 is made up of 15 amino acids. After removal of 6 bases from V and 5 bases from J, the junction contained 10 bases not matched to a gene. CDR3 loop: CASRSLGQGPYGYTF. CDR3 nucleotides: TGTGCCAGCAGATCCCTCGGACAGGGGCCGTATGGCTACACCTTC.

This clone has a count of ten or more. The genes are TRBV15 and TRBJ2-7; D is perhaps TRBD1 (5 bases). Germline V gene lookup returns CDR1 LNHNV and CDR2 YYDKDF (reference sequence). The CDR3 spans 13 residues. Trimming stripped 5 bases from V and 1 base from J, with 9 bases between. The CDR3 DNA follows: TGTGCCACCAGCCAGGGCAGGTCCTACGAGCAGTACTTC. This codes for CATSQGRSYEQYF.

The CDR3: CAISEGTSGREEETQYF. CDR3 nucleotide sequence: TGTGCCATCAGTGAAGGGACTAGCGGGAGGGAGGAGGAGACCCAGTACTTC. The rearrangement joins TRBV10-3 to TRBJ2-5; 16 positions match TRBD2. Per germline, CDR1 ENHRY and CDR2 SYGVKD. The CDR3 sequence is 17 residues long. J lost 5 bases, V lost 3 bases, and 6 bases had no gene match.

As for this clone: Just one base apart from a much larger clone, this may be a read error. Distinct nucleotide sequences in the sample also encode this CDR3. The chain joins TRBV4-2 to TRBJ2-1; a weak D match, TRBD1 (6 bases). Germline CDR1 reads LGHNA; CDR2 reads YNFKEQ. V was cut by 4 bases and J by 4 bases, with 17 bases left in between. The CDR3 length is 16 residues. CDR3 residues: CASSPLRDKSYNEQFF. Here the CDR3 DNA reads TGTGCCAGCAGCCCACTTCGGGACAAGTCGTACAATGAGCAGTTCTTC.

The V gene is TRBV11-2, the J gene TRBJ2-1, with 8 bases fitting TRBD2. The CDR3 is 17 residues long. The V gene end was trimmed by 1 base and the J gene end by 2 bases; junction bases not matched to a gene: 7. Germline assignment: CDR1 SGHAT and CDR2 FQNNGV. CDR3 loop: CASSLVAGGATYNEQFF. The CDR3 DNA is TGTGCCAGCAGCTTAGTGGCGGGAGGTGCAACCTACAATGAGCAGTTCTTC.

Many counts were recorded for this clone. The genes are TRBV20-1 and TRBJ2-3, with D possibly TRBD1 on 8 matching bases. Trimming took off 3 bases at V and 2 bases at J, with 24 bases between the two ends. The CDR3 loop spans 18 amino acids. CDR1 is DFQATT, CDR2 SNEGSKA, per germline (reference sequence). The CDR3 spells CSARWGGQAIPITDTQYF. For the CDR3, the DNA is TGCAGTGCTAGGTGGGGGGGACAGGCGATACCTATCACAGATACGCAGTATTTT.

There are many counts of this clone. CDR3 residues: CASSPGNQPQHF. The CDR3 nucleotides read TGTGCCAGCTCACCCGGTAATCAGCCCCAGCATTTT. The rearrangement joins TRBV18 to TRBJ1-5; D not certain. The CDR3 sequence is 12 residues long. Deletions cut 3 bases from V and 4 bases from J, with 4 bases between. Germline lookup yields CDR1 KGHSH and CDR2 LQKENI.

This clone was counted only a few times. The V gene is TRBV6-2 or TRBV6-3, the J gene TRBJ1-4; D call uncertain. V was cut by 0 bases and J by 3 bases, with 11 bases left in between. This CDR3 region has 16 residues. Germline CDR1 is MNHEY and CDR2 is SVGEGT. CDR3 DNA: TGTGCCAGCAGTTACTCGGCGCGGGTTTCTAATGAAAAACTGTTTTTT. Protein: CASSYSARVSNEKLFF.

There are many counts of this clone. The chain recombines TRBV19 with TRBJ2-1; 7 bases map to TRBD1. Trimming cost V 3 bases and J 5 bases; bases outside gene matches: 4. This CDR3 has 14 amino acids. Germline lookup yields CDR1 LNHDA and CDR2 SQIVND (reference sequence). CDR3: CASSIRTGDNEQFF. CDR3 coding DNA: TGTGCCAGTAGTATTCGGACAGGTGACAATGAGCAGTTCTTC.

This clone has a count of ten or more. The chain couples TRBV6-1 to TRBJ2-3; D unresolved. Germline CDR1 and CDR2: MNHNS and SASEGT. With 3 bases removed from V and 2 bases from J, the gap between germline ends came to 12 bases. This CDR3 is 15 amino acids long. CDR3 in DNA: TGTGCCAGCAGTGATTCGGCATACTTCACAGATACGCAGTATTTT. Encoded protein: CASSDSAYFTDTQYF.

Ten or more counts support this clone. The chain carries TRBV5-8 and TRBJ2-1; D remains unclear. CDR3 length: 13 residues. The germline V gene has CDR1 SGHTS and CDR2 YDEGEE. The V gene lost 4 bases and the J gene lost 4 bases, with 9 bases spanning the gap. CDR3 sequence: CASSPAIYNEQFF. The CDR3 region has the DNA TGTGCCAGCAGCCCGGCCATTTACAATGAGCAGTTCTTC.

This clone was seen repeatedly, ten times or more. The chain employs TRBV7-2 and TRBJ2-1; 9 nucleotides match TRBD2. Germline CDR1 is SGHTA and CDR2 is FQGNSA. The CDR3 has 17 amino acids. Trimming at V came to 5 bases and at J to 0 bases, leaving 8 bases not matched to a gene. Here the CDR3 DNA reads TGTGCCAGCAGCGTACTAGCGACTAGCGGCTCCTACAATGAGCAGTTCTTC. Its protein is CASSVLATSGSYNEQFF.

This clone appeared many times. The J gene is TRBJ1-3, the V gene TRBV6-1, with D maybe TRBD1 (6 bases). The CDR3 has 15 amino acids. The V and J ends lost 4 bases and 0 bases respectively, with 10 bases between them. From germline, CDR1 is MNHNS and CDR2 SASEGT. This CDR3 is CASSGSQGSGNTIYF. In nucleotides, the CDR3 is TGTGCCAGCAGTGGTTCACAGGGCTCTGGAAACACCATATATTTT.

This clone was seen ten or more times. The CDR3 loop reads CASSGRDRAYEQYF. The CDR3 nucleotides are TGTGCCAGCAGTGGCCGGGACCGAGCCTACGAGCAGTACTTC. The rearrangement joins TRBV6-1 to TRBJ2-7; D is perhaps TRBD1 or TRBD2 (5 bases each). The CDR3 has 14 amino acids. In germline, CDR1 is MNHNS, CDR2 SASEGT. The germline V and J ends were trimmed by 4 bases and 2 bases, with 12 bases remaining between them.

In this sample, this clone turned up many times. The J gene is TRBJ2-1, the V gene TRBV15, with D tentatively TRBD2 (7 bases). This CDR3 spans 15 amino acids. Germline V lookup: CDR1 LNHNV, CDR2 YYDKDF (reference sequence). The V end was cut by 9 bases, the J end by 2 bases, with 17 bases between. The CDR3 here is CATEGGETAYNEQFF. The CDR3 coding sequence is TGTGCCACGGAGGGGGGGGAAACTGCCTACAATGAGCAGTTCTTC.

This clone was observed a few times. This chain joins TRBV12-3 or TRBV12-4 and TRBJ2-1; D perhaps matches TRBD2 (6 bases). Trimming cost V 4 bases and J 3 bases, with 7 bases left between them. The CDR3 totals 13 residues. The CDR3 DNA follows: TGTGCCAGCAGTTGGGGACTCTACAATGAGCAGTTCTTC. This translates into CASSWGLYNEQFF.

Note on this clone: A much larger clone is a single base away; this may be a read error. The rearrangement joins TRBV5-5 to TRBJ2-7; D gene unclear. The CDR3 has 14 residues. Trimming cost V 2 bases and J 4 bases, with 13 bases left between them. Per germline, CDR1 SGHKS and CDR2 YYEKEE (reference sequence). The CDR3 here is CASSFGHIGYEQYF. Written as DNA, the CDR3 is TGTGCCAGCAGCTTCGGGCATATCGGGTACGAGCAGTACTTC.

Many counts were recorded for this clone. The rearrangement links TRBV10-2 to TRBJ2-1; D possibly corresponds to TRBD2 (6 bases). Between the trimmed V and J ends, which lost 6 bases and 8 bases, there was a span of 14 bases. The CDR3 runs 13 residues. Germline CDR1 reads WSHSY; CDR2 reads SAAADI. CDR3 sequence reads: CASRPLGGDEQFF. In nucleotides, the CDR3 is TGCGCCAGCAGGCCTCTCGGGGGTGATGAGCAGTTCTTC.

The V call is TRBV7-2, the J call TRBJ2-7; D perhaps matches TRBD1 (5 bases). Trimming removed 5 bases at V and 5 bases at J, with 13 bases between. The CDR3 consists of 13 residues. In germline, CDR1 is SGHTA, CDR2 FQGNSA. The CDR3 region has the DNA TGTGCCAGCAGCCTTCAGGGATCCAACGAGCAGTACTTC. As protein: CASSLQGSNEQYF.

In its sample, this clone was seen many times. The rearrangement links TRBV29-1 to TRBJ2-2; no firm D call. The CDR3 sequence is 11 residues long. CDR1 and CDR2 from the germline V gene are SQVTM and ANQGSEA. Deletions cut 6 bases from V and 4 bases from J, with 6 bases between. CDR3 residues: CSVYTTGELFF. The CDR3 DNA reads TGCAGCGTGTACACCACCGGGGAGCTGTTTTTT.

A few counts support this clone. V usage is TRBV19 and J usage is TRBJ1-4; D not certain. The V end lost 8 bases, the J end lost 5 bases, and 15 bases lay between the germline ends. The germline V gene encodes CDR1 LNHDA and CDR2 SQIVND (reference sequence). This CDR3 region has 14 residues. The CDR3 region has the DNA TGTGCCAGTGGCCACGTTACAGTCAATGAAAAACTGTTTTTT. Encoded protein: CASGHVTVNEKLFF.

The table lists this clone with many counts. V gene TRBV4-2 combines with J gene TRBJ2-7; perhaps TRBD1 as D (6 bases). Deletions cut 4 bases from V and 0 bases from J, with 19 bases between. The germline V gene has CDR1 LGHNA and CDR2 YNFKEQ. The CDR3 extends over 17 amino acids. This chain's CDR3 is CASSPSRWDTHSYEQYF. In DNA form, the CDR3 reads TGTGCCAGCAGCCCAAGTCGGTGGGACACCCACTCCTACGAGCAGTACTTC.

This clone was counted at least ten times. The gene calls are TRBV11-2 and TRBJ1-2, with D possibly being TRBD1 (5 bases). With 7 bases removed from V and 4 bases from J, the gap between germline ends came to 10 bases. Germline CDR1 reads SGHAT; CDR2 reads FQNNGV. The length of the CDR3 is 12 residues. CDR3 in DNA: TGTGCCAGCACTCGGGACGTCTATGGCTACACCTTC. It is translated as CASTRDVYGYTF.